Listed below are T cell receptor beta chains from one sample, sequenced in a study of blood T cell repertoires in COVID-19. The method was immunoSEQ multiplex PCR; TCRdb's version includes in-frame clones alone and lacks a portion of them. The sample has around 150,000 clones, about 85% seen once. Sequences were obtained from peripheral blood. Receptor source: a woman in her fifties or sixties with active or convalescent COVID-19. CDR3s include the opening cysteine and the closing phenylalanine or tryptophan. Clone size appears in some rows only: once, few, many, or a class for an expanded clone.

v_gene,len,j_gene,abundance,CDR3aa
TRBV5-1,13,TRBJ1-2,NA,CASSGQGQGGYTF
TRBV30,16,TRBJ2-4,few,CAWSAKGLAGGRIQYF
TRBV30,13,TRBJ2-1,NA,CAWSGMGGREQFF
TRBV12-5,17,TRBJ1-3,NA,CASGLLRTGRSGNTIYF
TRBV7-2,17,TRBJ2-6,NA,CASSLSGGLTGANVLTF
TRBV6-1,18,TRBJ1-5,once,CASSELNSSPGPNQPQHF
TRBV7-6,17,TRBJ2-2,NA,CASSLEASGGHTGELFF
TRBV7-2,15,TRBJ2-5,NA,CASSPLVAGPETQYF
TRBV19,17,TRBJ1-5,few,CASSPRGRGNSNQPQHF
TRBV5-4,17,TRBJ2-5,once,CASMSGARQEAQETQYF
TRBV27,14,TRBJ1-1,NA,CASSLQGLNTEAFF
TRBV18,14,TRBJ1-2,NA,CASSQGQELYGYTF
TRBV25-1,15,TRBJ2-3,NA,CASSEWNRGTDTQYF
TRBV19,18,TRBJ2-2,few,CASSIGSGQGLNTGELFF
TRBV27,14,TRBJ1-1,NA,CASSFTGWRTEAFF
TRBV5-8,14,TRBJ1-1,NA,CASSLDRGRTEAFF
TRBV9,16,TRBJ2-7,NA,CASSAGGGTSEGEQYF
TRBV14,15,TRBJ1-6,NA,CASSQEVLNNSPLHF
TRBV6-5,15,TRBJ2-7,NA,CASSRSAGGAHEQYF
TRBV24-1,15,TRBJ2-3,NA,CATSDREASTDTQYF
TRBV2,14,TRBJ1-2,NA,CASSEDRGSYGYTF
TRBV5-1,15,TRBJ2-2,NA,CASSLGQFYTGELFF
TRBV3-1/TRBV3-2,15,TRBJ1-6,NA,CASSPTGAYNSPLHF
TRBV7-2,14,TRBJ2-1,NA,CASSLLAGAGEQFF
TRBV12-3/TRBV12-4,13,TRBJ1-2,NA,CASKLDSYYGYTF
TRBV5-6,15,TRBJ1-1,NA,CASSPSGGLGTEAFF
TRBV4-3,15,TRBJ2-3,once,CASSQWGGAPDTQYF
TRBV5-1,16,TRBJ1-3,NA,CASSSERTGAGNTIYF
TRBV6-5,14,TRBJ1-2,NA,CATQPGQGGYGYTF
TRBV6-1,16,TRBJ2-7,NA,CASREGLTGRSYEQYF
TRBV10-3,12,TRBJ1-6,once,CATRDRNSPLHF
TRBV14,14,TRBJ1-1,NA,CASLTGTGAAEAFF
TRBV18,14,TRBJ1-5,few,CASSPLPGSKPQHF
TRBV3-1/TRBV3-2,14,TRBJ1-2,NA,CASSPRDRVAGYTF
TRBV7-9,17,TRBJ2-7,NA,CASSWGGVRERGAEQYF